This T cell receptor beta chain originates from a study of T cells after yellow fever vaccination. TCRdb processed the 5' RACE reads anew with MiXCR; each CDR3 protein has one entry. The sample holds more than 300,000 distinct CDR3 sequences; roughly a tenth are singletons and the top ten take over 3%. The CDR3 is 15 amino acids. Germline lookup yields CDR1 GTSNPN and CDR2 SVGIG (reference sequence). The J segment lost 7 bases and the V segment lost 2 bases, leaving 11 bases of the junction unmatched. The receptor was isolated from a man younger than 35 who received the YFV17D yellow fever vaccine. The genes are TRBV30 and TRBJ1-2; 9 bases align to TRBD1. Sample: CD4+ T cells sorted from PBMCs, taken 45 days after the yellow fever booster vaccination. CDR3 sequence: CAWSQHGQGLVGYTF. CDR3 bases: TGTGCCTGGAGTCAACACGGACAGGGGCTTGTTGGCTACACCTTC.